This is a list of T cell receptor beta chains from one sample in a study of neoadjuvant nivolumab and ipilimumab in lung cancer. Profiled with immunoSEQ multiplex PCR; TCRdb holds only in-frame clones, not every one. The sample contains more than 15,000 clones, 79% of which appear only once. The input for sequencing was tumor tissue, taken after neoadjuvant nivolumab, alone or with ipilimumab, at or shortly before surgery. Source of these receptors: an adult with non-small cell lung cancer. The CDR3 runs from the conserved cysteine through the conserved F or W. A D gene is named only where the DNA matches it firmly. The size of a clone is reported for some rows only, either as once, few or many, or as a class for expanded clones.

D gene,J gene,clone size,V gene,CDR3 DNA,CDR3 protein
.,TRBJ2-3,.,TRBV6-4,TGTGCCAGCAGTGACTCCGTTGGCTCTCGGCAGTATTTT,CASSDSVGSRQYF
.,TRBJ1-5,.,TRBV5-1,TGCGCCAGCAGCTTGGCAGATAGCAATCAGCCCCAGCATTTT,CASSLADSNQPQHF
TRBD1,TRBJ2-1,.,TRBV6-1,TGTGCCAGCAGGGACCAAACAGGGGCGGATGAGCAGTTCTTC,CASRDQTGADEQFF
.,TRBJ1-3,.,TRBV18,TGTGCCAGCTCATCTGGGGTTGGTGGAAACACCATATATTTT,CASSSGVGGNTIYF
.,TRBJ1-2,.,TRBV14,TGTGCCAGCAGCCAAGTAGATCGGGGCGGGATTGGCTACACCTTC,CASSQVDRGGIGYTF
.,TRBJ2-7,.,TRBV10-3,TGTGCCATCAGCTATACAGGGAAAAATTCCTACGAGCAGTACTTC,CAISYTGKNSYEQYF
.,TRBJ1-6,.,TRBV2,TGTGCCAGCAGTGAAGCGCTTAAGAATTCACCCCTCCACTTT,CASSEALKNSPLHF
TRBD2,TRBJ2-1,few,TRBV19,TGTGCCAGTAGTCAGCCGGGACTAAGGGACGAGCAGTTCTTC,CASSQPGLRDEQFF
.,TRBJ1-2,.,TRBV10-2,TGCGCCACCACCCCCGCGTACTTAGGAGACTACACCTTC,CATTPAYLGDYTF
TRBD1,TRBJ2-7,.,TRBV6-5,TGTGCCAGCAGCGCCGGGACAGGAATCTACGAGCAGTACTTC,CASSAGTGIYEQYF
.,TRBJ2-5,.,TRBV9,TGTGCCAGCAGCGATCTGCGGGAGACCCAGTACTTC,CASSDLRETQYF
.,TRBJ2-5,.,TRBV4-2,TGTGCCAGCAGCCAAGGCGACCGGGGGCCGCAAGAGACCCAGTACTTC,CASSQGDRGPQETQYF
.,TRBJ1-6,.,TRBV6-5,TGTGCCAGCAGTTACCCTGGGAATTCACCCCTCCACTTT,CASSYPGNSPLHF
.,TRBJ2-7,.,TRBV2,TGTGCCAGCACTCGAAGGGGAGCGCTAACCTACGAGCAGTACTTC,CASTRRGALTYEQYF
.,TRBJ1-6,once,TRBV9,TGTGCCAGCAGCGAGGTGAATATAGCGGGGCCCAATTCACCCCTCCACTTT,CASSEVNIAGPNSPLHF
TRBD1,TRBJ1-1,.,TRBV10-3,TGTGCCATCAGTGATGCGGGACAGGGAACCACTGAAGCTTTCTTT,CAISDAGQGTTEAFF
.,TRBJ1-2,.,TRBV20-1,TGCAGTGCGACGGGACTCTATGGCTACACCTTC,CSATGLYGYTF
.,TRBJ2-7,.,TRBV21-1,TGTGCCAGCAGCAAAGTCTACAGGGGATTTAGCTACGAGCAGTACTTC,CASSKVYRGFSYEQYF
.,TRBJ1-1,medium-sized,TRBV7-9,TGTGCCAGCAGCTTAACACAGGGGAACACTGAAGCTTTCTTT,CASSLTQGNTEAFF
.,TRBJ2-3,.,TRBV7-3,TGTGCCAGCAGCCCCCAGGACGTTGAAACAGATACGCAGTATTTT,CASSPQDVETDTQYF
.,TRBJ1-2,.,TRBV11-2,TGTGCCAGCAGCTTAGTTGAGGGGAGATATGGCTACACCTTC,CASSLVEGRYGYTF
.,TRBJ2-7,.,TRBV7-2,TGTGCCAGCAGTTCTGGGCCATACTACGAGCAGTACTTC,CASSSGPYYEQYF
.,TRBJ1-4,.,TRBV7-2,TGTGCCAGCAGCTTATTTGGTGAAAAACTGTTTTTT,CASSLFGEKLFF
TRBD1,TRBJ1-4,.,TRBV7-2,TGTGCCAGCAGCAGGACAGGTTTGAAGGAAAAACTGTTTTTT,CASSRTGLKEKLFF
.,TRBJ1-3,.,TRBV7-9,TGTGCCAGCAGCCCGGGGGGGGGCCGAGGAAACACCATATATTTT,CASSPGGGRGNTIYF
TRBD1,TRBJ2-2,.,TRBV18,TGTGCCAGCTCACCACAGGGGGCAGTCACCGGGGAGCTGTTTTTT,CASSPQGAVTGELFF
.,TRBJ1-5,few,TRBV11-2,TGTGCCAGCAGCATGAGAGAAGGGCAGCCCCAGCATTTT,CASSMREGQPQHF
TRBD1,TRBJ2-5,.,TRBV5-1,TGCGCCAGCAGCTTTGGGACAGTAAGCCAAGAGACCCAGTACTTC,CASSFGTVSQETQYF
.,TRBJ2-7,.,TRBV18,TGTGCCAGCTCACCAACGGGGGGCTACGAGAAGCAGTACTTC,CASSPTGGYEKQYF
.,TRBJ2-3,.,TRBV2,TGTGCCAGCAGTGGTCCCGGGGATCACCCAGATACGCAGTATTTT,CASSGPGDHPDTQYF
.,TRBJ2-1,medium-sized,TRBV5-6,TGTGCCAGCAGTCAGAAAGATGAGCAGTTCTTC,CASSQKDEQFF
.,TRBJ1-1,.,TRBV7-9,TGTGCCAGCAGCCCCTGGGACGGCGGGCTGAACACTGAAGCTTTCTTT,CASSPWDGGLNTEAFF
.,TRBJ2-1,once,TRBV4-3,TGCGCCAGCAGCCAAGAGGGAGCGGAGTCCTACAATGAGCAGTTCTTC,CASSQEGAESYNEQFF
.,TRBJ1-1,.,TRBV9,TGTGCCAGCAGCACGGACGGCCTCAGAGACACTGAAGCTTTCTTT,CASSTDGLRDTEAFF
.,TRBJ2-7,few,TRBV30,TGTGCCTGGAGTCCTGGGGGTTCCTACGAGCAGTACTTC,CAWSPGGSYEQYF
.,TRBJ1-6,.,TRBV7-9,TGTGCCAGCAGCATCAAGGGGGTCTTTAATTCACCCCTCCACTTT,CASSIKGVFNSPLHF
TRBD2,TRBJ2-7,.,TRBV5-1,TGCGCCAGCAGCCCAAGGAGGGACTACTATTACGAGCAGTACTTC,CASSPRRDYYYEQYF
.,TRBJ1-5,few,TRBV28,TGTGCCAGCAGTCCGGATAGCAATCAGCCCCAGCATTTT,CASSPDSNQPQHF
.,TRBJ1-3,.,TRBV7-9,TGTGCCAGCAGCTCCACAGGGTCTGGAAACACCATATATTTT,CASSSTGSGNTIYF
TRBD1,TRBJ2-7,.,TRBV6-6,TGTGCCAGCAGTTACTCAACAGGGGTTTTCGACTACGAGCAGTACTTC,CASSYSTGVFDYEQYF
.,TRBJ2-7,.,TRBV5-6,TGTGCCAGCAGCTTGGAGGTTCGCGAGCAGTACTTC,CASSLEVREQYF
.,TRBJ2-2,.,TRBV5-6,TGTGCCAGCAGCCCCCCCGGGGACGACCGGGAGCTGTTTTTT,CASSPPGDDRELFF